The 20 T cell receptor beta chains below were found in one sample sequenced in a study of T cell responses to AZD1222 COVID-19 vaccine. Assay: immunoSEQ multiplex PCR; the TCRdb copy retains only in-frame clones and omits some. The table shows around 200,000 clones, with roughly 92% occurring only once. This specimen was peripheral blood, taken 28 days after the second AZD1222 dose. Every receptor here comes from an adult who received the AZD1222 COVID-19 vaccine.

J is TRBJ2-1 and V is TRBV7-3; D unresolved. V gave up 1 base and J gave up 0 bases, with 7 bases separating them. Germline CDR1 SGHTA, CDR2 FQGTGA. The CDR3 length is 15 residues. The chain's CDR3 is CASSLRFTSYNEQFF. CDR3 nucleotides: TGTGCCAGCAGCTTAAGGTTTACCTCCTACAATGAGCAGTTCTTC. Full variable domain (missing parts from reference TRBV7-3 and TRBJ2-1): GAGVSQTPSNKVTEKGKYVELRCDPISGHTALYWYRQSLGQGPEFLIYFQGTGAADDSGLPNDRFFAVRPEGSVSTLKIQRTERGDSAVYLCASSLRFTSYNEQFFGPGTRLTVL.

The genes are TRBV10-3 and TRBJ1-3; D uncertain. Germline CDR1 and CDR2: ENHRY and SYGVKD. The CDR3 contains 12 residues. The V and J ends lost 6 bases and 3 bases respectively, with 6 bases between them. CDR3 in amino acids: CAIRVFGNTIYF. CDR3 in DNA: TGTGCCATCAGGGTGTTTGGAAACACCATATATTTT.

This clone has ten or more counts. This chain connects TRBV2 to TRBJ1-1; D is ambiguous. Germline CDR1 SNHLY, CDR2 FYNNEI. Trimming took off 7 bases at V and 7 bases at J, with 16 bases between the two ends. The CDR3 sequence is 13 residues long. For the CDR3, the DNA is TGTGCCAGCATGCTCGCCCTTGGAGTTGAAGCTTTCTTT. Encoded protein: CASMLALGVEAFF.

V and J are TRBV9 and TRBJ2-3, with D tentatively TRBD1 or TRBD2 (6 bases each). V lost 0 bases and J 4 bases, leaving 15 bases between the germline ends. This CDR3 has 16 residues. Germline V gene sequence: CDR1 SGDLS, CDR2 YYNGEE. The CDR3 DNA follows: TGTGCCAGCAGCGTAGCCGAGGGGGGAATTGCAGATACGCAGTATTTT. It yields the protein CASSVAEGGIADTQYF.

The rearrangement joins TRBV19 to TRBJ2-5, with D maybe TRBD2 (5 bases). V gave up 5 bases and J gave up 5 bases, with 12 bases separating them. There are 13 residues in the CDR3. CDR1 is LNHDA and CDR2 is SQIVND in the germline V gene (reference sequence). The CDR3: CASSLRGAETQYF. The CDR3 region has the DNA TGTGCCAGTAGTCTACGGGGAGCGGAGACCCAGTACTTC.

The CDR3 protein is CASSESPVYEQYF. CDR3 in DNA: TGTGCCAGCAGTGAAAGCCCGGTCTACGAGCAGTACTTC. This chain links TRBV25-1 with TRBJ2-7; no firm D call. Germline V gene lookup returns CDR1 MGHDK and CDR2 SYGVNS. This CDR3 is built from 13 residues. V shed 2 bases and J shed 3 bases, with 8 bases lying between them.

This clone has just one count. The chain combines TRBV6-2 or TRBV6-3 with TRBJ2-5; D gene unclear. The CDR3 totals 13 residues. Trimming left V 0 bases short and J 3 bases short, with 5 bases between. The V gene's germline CDR1 is MNHEY and CDR2 SVGEGT. CDR3 bases: TGTGCCAGCAGTTACTCGGGCGAAGAGACCCAGTACTTC. As protein: CASSYSGEETQYF.

The rearrangement links TRBV15 to TRBJ1-4; possible D gene TRBD1, 5 bases. Trimming removed 0 bases from V and 0 bases from J, with 5 bases in between. Germline V gene data show CDR1 as LNHNV and CDR2 as YYDKDF (reference sequence). The CDR3 is 15 amino acids. Here the CDR3 reads CATSRETATNEKLFF. CDR3 coding DNA: TGTGCCACCAGCAGAGAGACAGCAACTAATGAAAAACTGTTTTTT.

The chain is built from TRBV12-3 or TRBV12-4 and TRBJ1-2; no clear D. Trimming cost V 5 bases and J 5 bases, with 6 bases left between them. The CDR3 totals 11 residues. The CDR3 loop is CASSGRYGYTF. The CDR3, as DNA: TGTGCCAGCAGTGGGCGATATGGCTACACCTTC.

CDR3 loop: CASSPQKTQGNEQFF. CDR3 in DNA: TGTGCCAGCAGCCCACAAAAAACCCAGGGGAATGAGCAGTTCTTC. The chain couples TRBV11-3 to TRBJ2-1, with D perhaps TRBD1 (6 bases). The CDR3 runs 15 residues. Germline-derived CDR1 and CDR2 are SGHNT and YENEEA. The V end was cut by 5 bases, the J end by 7 bases, with 18 bases between.

The V and J genes are TRBV27 and TRBJ1-4, with D uncertain. Germline CDR1 MNHEY, CDR2 SMNVEV (reference sequence). The CDR3 has 15 residues. The V and J ends lost 3 bases and 4 bases respectively, with 12 bases between them. CDR3 in DNA: TGTGCCAGCAGTTTCTTCCCGGTACTTAATGAAAAACTGTTTTTT. Its protein is CASSFFPVLNEKLFF.

The chain has TRBV7-9 and TRBJ2-1; D is perhaps TRBD1 or TRBD2 (5 bases each). The CDR3 is made up of 13 amino acids. Germline CDR1 SEHNR, CDR2 FQNEAQ (reference sequence). Trimming shortened V by 8 bases and J by 6 bases, and 14 bases separated the two germline ends. The CDR3 coding sequence is TGTGCCAGCGCTGGGACCTCGAGCAATGAGCAGTTCTTC. It codes for CASAGTSSNEQFF. Full variable domain (outside the CDR3, taken from reference TRBV7-9 and TRBJ2-1): DTGVSQNPRHKITKRGQNVTFRCDPISEHNRLYWYRQTLGQGPEFLTYFQNEAQLEKSRLLSDRFSAERPKGSFSTLEIQRTEQGDSAMYLCASAGTSSNEQFFGPGTRLTVL.

The chain couples TRBV2 to TRBJ1-1; no firm D call. Trimming removed 3 bases at V and 7 bases at J, with 6 bases between. Germline V CDR1 and CDR2: SNHLY, FYNNEI. This CDR3 region has 11 residues. The chain's CDR3 is CASSDSFEAFF. For the CDR3, the DNA is TGTGCCAGCAGTGATTCGTTTGAAGCTTTCTTT.

The genes are TRBV11-1 and TRBJ1-6, with 12 bases identical to TRBD1. CDR3 length: 15 residues. Trimming took 7 bases from V and 6 from J; bases not matched to a gene: 4. Germline assignment: CDR1 SGHAT and CDR2 FQDESV (reference sequence). This CDR3 reads CASTRDRGRNSPLHF. The CDR3 nucleotides are TGTGCCAGCACCAGGGACAGGGGGCGTAATTCACCCCTCCACTTT.

Only one count was recorded for this clone. This rearrangement joins TRBV28 to TRBJ1-2, with D maybe TRBD1 (5 bases). The CDR3 totals 12 residues. V lost 1 base, J lost 6 bases, and 6 bases lay in between. CDR1 is MDHEN and CDR2 is SYDVKM in the germline V gene. The CDR3 DNA is TGTGCCAGCAGTTTATCCAGGGATGGCTACACCTTC. Translated: CASSLSRDGYTF.

The chain couples TRBV6-1 to TRBJ2-6; D is ambiguous. This CDR3 comprises 15 residues. In germline, CDR1 is MNHNS, CDR2 SASEGT. The V gene lost 1 base and the J gene lost 0 bases, with 4 bases spanning the gap. This chain's CDR3 is CASSEGSSGANVLTF. DNA of the CDR3: TGTGCCAGCAGTGAAGGCAGCTCTGGGGCCAACGTCCTGACTTTC.

A single count supports this clone. This sequence joins TRBV12-3 or TRBV12-4 and TRBJ1-5; no firm D call. Trimming cost V 1 base and J 8 bases, with 6 bases left between them. CDR3 length: 12 residues. This chain's CDR3 is CASSLGGEPQHF. The CDR3 DNA is TGTGCCAGCAGTTTAGGAGGTGAGCCCCAGCATTTT.

The chain carries TRBV6-2 or TRBV6-3 and TRBJ2-5, with 10 bases matching TRBD2. The V and J ends lost 5 bases and 4 bases, in that order; junction bases with no gene match: 4. Germline lookup yields CDR1 MNHEY and CDR2 SVGEGT. This CDR3 spans 14 amino acids. Written as DNA, the CDR3 is TGTGCCAGCAGTAGCGGGGGGGCCGGAGAGACCCAGTACTTC. It yields the protein CASSSGGAGETQYF.

The V and J genes are TRBV27 and TRBJ2-3, with D unresolved. Trimming pared 3 bases from V and 1 base from J, leaving 11 bases between. CDR3 length: 15 amino acids. CDR1 and CDR2 from the germline V gene are MNHEY and SMNVEV (reference sequence). CDR3 protein: CASSFRNGRTDTQYF. The CDR3 nucleotides are TGTGCCAGCAGTTTTCGGAACGGGCGCACAGATACGCAGTATTTT.

CDR3 sequence reads: CASSQPPLGREAYYEQYF. DNA for the CDR3: TGCGCCAGCAGCCAACCCCCCCTGGGGCGGGAGGCCTATTACGAGCAGTACTTC. The rearrangement joins TRBV4-1 to TRBJ2-7; 8 bases are shared with TRBD2. This CDR3 has 18 residues. The J segment lost 4 bases and the V segment lost 2 bases, leaving 16 bases of the junction unmatched. CDR1 and CDR2 (germline): MGHRA, YSYEKL.